This T cell receptor beta chain was sequenced during a study of long-term antiretroviral therapy in people with HIV. Germline values: CDR1 MDHEN, CDR2 SYDVKM. There are 14 residues in the CDR3. Trimming removed 3 bases at V and 3 bases at J, with 11 bases between. Researchers ran immunoSEQ v3.0 at survey level. The table came from immunoSEQ multiplex PCR; TCRdb's copy has only in-frame clones and leaves some out. The repertoire holds about 27,000 clones, with 70% to 85% as singletons. The TCR sequence derives from a man aged 18 to 35 with HIV. The chain links TRBV28 to TRBJ1-1; D not certain. Sequences were derived from unsorted PBMCs, sampled 0.8 years before starting antiretroviral therapy. The CDR3 nucleotides read TGTGCCAGCAGTTTCTGGACGGACTACACTGAAGCTTTCTTT. Protein product: CASSFWTDYTEAFF.